This T cell receptor (beta chain) derives from a study of low-dose radiotherapy and immunotherapy resistance in tumors. Study background: A total of 6.5 Gy was given to Cohort 1 as 0.5 Gy per fraction every 2 weeks. Both drugs were delivered intravenously to patients (nivolumab 240 mg every two weeks and ipilimumab 1 mg/kg every six weeks).

First-strand cDNA used TRAV- and TRBV-specific primers, covering alpha and beta chains. The PCR that amplified TCRs ran for 20 cycles, relying on a constant-region primer and a V-primer adapter. TCRdb recomputed calls from the reads with MiXCR, one row per CDR3 protein. The table lists 50,000 or so distinct CDR3 sequences, about a quarter of them singletons. This clonotype was observed many times. After removal of 5 bases from V and 4 bases from J, the junction contained 3 bases not matched to a gene. CDR1 MNHEY and CDR2 SVGEGT come from the germline V gene. The CDR3 extends over 14 amino acids. The time point denotes: after trial treatment. Treatment meaning: LDRT plus nivolumab, ipilimumab, low-dose cyclophosphamide and aspirin (RACIN trial). The donors' regimen was nivolumab, ipilimumab, aspirin, low-dose cyclophosphamide and low-dose radiotherapy.

The source material was PBMCs, sampled after low-dose radiotherapy plus immunotherapy. This chain uses TRBV6-2 or TRBV6-3 with TRBJ1-3; 9 bases map to TRBD1. The sequence derives from a male donor with prostate cancer. CDR3 protein: CASSTGTGGNTIYF. The CDR3, as DNA: TGTGCCAGCAGTACCGGGACAGGGGGAAACACCATATATTTT.